This TCR beta chain was profiled in a study of immune evolution from preneoplasia to lung adenocarcinoma. General study results and limits: Clonality was highest in normal lung, lower in later-stage lesions apparently.

After pathologic assessment, macro-dissection selected premalignant or tumor cells for extraction. CDR1 is GTSNPN and CDR2 is SVGIG in the germline V gene (reference sequence). With 0 bases removed from V and 5 bases from J, the gap between germline ends came to 19 bases. The CDR3 consists of 16 residues. The protocol was immunoSEQ multiplex PCR, while the TCRdb copy is restricted to in-frame clones and leaves out a portion. Among around 41,000 clones listed, over 75% were seen once. On this clone itself: What it binds is unknown.

Sequencing input: FFPE invasive lung adenocarcinoma tissue. The chain couples TRBV30 to TRBJ2-5; TRBD1 might be the D (6 bases). This TCR was recovered from a person aged 55 to 75 with lung adenocarcinoma. CDR3 sequence: CAWSVWGPGGHETQYF. Written as DNA, the CDR3 is TGTGCCTGGAGTGTATGGGGGCCGGGCGGGCATGAGACCCAGTACTTC.